What follows are 4 T cell receptor beta chains derived from one specimen sequenced in a study of blood T cell repertoires in COVID-19. Assay: immunoSEQ multiplex PCR; the TCRdb copy retains only in-frame clones and omits some. Of about 81,000 clones listed, 84% are singletons. Sequencing was carried out using peripheral blood. Receptor source: a human donor in a cohort sampled during active COVID-19.

The gene calls are TRBV3-1 (or the pseudogene TRBV3-2) and TRBJ2-3, with TRBD2 identical over 12 bases. The CDR3 contains 19 residues. The V gene's germline CDR1 is LGHDT and CDR2 YNNKEL (reference sequence). With 4 bases clipped from V and 0 bases from J, the junction kept 11 bases outside the gene matches. The CDR3 DNA reads TGTGCCAGCAGCCCACTAGCGGGGGGCCTTTCTTCTAGCACAGATACGCAGTATTTT. Its protein is CASSPLAGGLSSSTDTQYF.

The chain uses TRBV7-9 and TRBJ2-1, with D possibly TRBD1 on 7 matching bases. V was cut by 6 bases and J by 4 bases, with 19 bases left in between. Germline V CDR1 and CDR2: SEHNR, FQNEAQ (reference sequence). CDR3 size: 16 residues. DNA for the CDR3: TGTGCCAGCAGAGCCAGGGGGGCCATGGTATACAATGAGCAGTTCTTC. Its protein is CASRARGAMVYNEQFF.

This clone was seen a handful of times. This rearrangement joins TRBV2 to TRBJ1-1, with 7 bases lining up with TRBD1. Germline values: CDR1 SNHLY, CDR2 FYNNEI. The CDR3 is 16 residues long. The trim removed 4 bases at V and 0 bases at J, leaving 8 bases unmatched. As DNA, the CDR3 is TGTGCCAGCAGTGCCGGGACAGTTACTATGAACACTGAAGCTTTCTTT. Translation: CASSAGTVTMNTEAFF. The full variable domain, its missing parts supplied by reference TRBV2 and TRBJ1-1, is EPEVTQTPSHQVTQMGQEVILRCVPISNHLYFYWYRQILGQKVEFLVSFYNNEISEKSEIFDDQFSVERPDGSNFTLKIRSTKLEDSAMYFCASSAGTVTMNTEAFFGQGTRLTVV.

This chain joins TRBV6-1 and TRBJ2-7; TRBD1 might be the D (6 bases). From germline, CDR1 is MNHNS and CDR2 SASEGT. V dropped 3 bases and J dropped 3 bases, with 12 bases sitting between them. The CDR3 has 14 amino acids. For the CDR3, the DNA is TGTGCCAGCAGTGACCTCCTGGACAGCTACGAGCAGTACTTC. This sequence encodes CASSDLLDSYEQYF.